This TCR beta chain was sequenced for a study of PD-1 blockade in classical Hodgkin lymphoma. Study-wide findings and caveats: Among the patients, those starting nivolumab under 1 year after ASCT were excluded.

This table comes from immunoSEQ multiplex PCR, and its TCRdb copy is limited to in-frame clones, with some not included. Of about 97,000 clones in the sample, 80% to 85% are singletons; the top ten hold less than 15%. There was relapse after autologous stem cell transplantation in every patient, and there was variation in brentuximab vedotin exposure. Worth noting for this clone: The antigen is not known.

The starting material was peripheral blood mononuclear cells (PBMCs), obtained at baseline. The clonotype comes from a human donor with classical Hodgkin lymphoma.

Here the CDR3 reads CASSLAGPYEQYF. The CDR3 nucleotides read TGTGCCAGTAGTTTAGCGGGACCCTACGAGCAGTACTTC. The chain links TRBV19 to TRBJ2-7; 8 nucleotides line up with TRBD2. From germline, CDR1 is LNHDA and CDR2 SQIVND (reference sequence). The CDR3 spans 13 residues. V gave up 5 bases and J gave up 2 bases; unmatched junction bases: 2. The full variable domain, its missing parts supplied by reference TRBV19 and TRBJ2-7, is DGGITQSPKYLFRKEGQNVTLSCEQNLNHDAMYWYRQDPGQGLRLIYYSQIVNDFQKGDIAEGYSVSREKKESFPLTVTSAQKNPTAFYLCASSLAGPYEQYFGPGTRLTVT.